This passage covers 7 T cell receptor beta chains from one sample sequenced in a study of beta chain features in type 1 diabetes. No antigen has been identified for these receptors. Investigators reverse transcribed all isolated RNA, so they sequenced expressed TCRB transcripts. The repertoire was sequenced with immunoSEQ multiplex PCR; TCRdb's copy has only in-frame clones and lacks some. The sample holds over 600,000 clones, over 10% seen once. Overall study findings and caveats: Among patients with Type 1 diabetes, TCRB CDR3s were moderately but significantly shorter in every one of the four CD4+ subsets.

Sample: naive CD4+ T cells from blood. These receptors were taken from a man aged 25 to 45 with type 1 diabetes.

This clone turned up a few times. The chain has TRBV18 and TRBJ2-7; TRBD2 agrees at 7 bases. Trimming cost V 4 bases and J 9 bases; bases outside gene matches: 24. CDR3 length equals 18 residues. Per the germline V gene, CDR1 is KGHSH and CDR2 is LQKENI. The CDR3 bases are TGTGCCAGCTCACGGGAACCCGGGGGGACGAGCAGTCAGACGGGGCAGTACTTC. This sequence encodes CASSREPGGTSSQTGQYF.

J is TRBJ2-4 and V is TRBV6-5; the D is unclear. CDR1 is MNHEY and CDR2 is SVGAGI in the germline V gene. The V and J ends lost 5 bases and 0 bases respectively, with 11 bases between them. The CDR3 covers 15 residues. DNA for the CDR3: TGTGCCAGCAGTCTTATAACGTCAGCCAAAAACATTCAGTACTTC. Its protein is CASSLITSAKNIQYF.

This clone was seen more than once but under ten times. This chain joins TRBV5-8 and TRBJ1-2, with 7 positions matching TRBD1. V trimming: 5 bases; J trimming: 2 bases; junction bases outside the gene matches: 3. This CDR3 contains 13 residues. The V gene's germline CDR1 is SGHTS and CDR2 YDEGEE. The CDR3 DNA follows: TGTGCCAGCAGAAGGGGACAGAACTATGGCTACACCTTC. Protein sequence: CASRRGQNYGYTF.

V is TRBV6-5 and J is TRBJ2-5; a possible D gene is TRBD2 (6 bases). The germline CDR1 and CDR2 sequences are MNHEY and SVGAGI. The ends were cut back, 4 bases at V and 4 bases at J, with 16 bases in the middle. The CDR3 totals 15 residues. The CDR3 DNA follows: TGTGCCAGCAGTTCCCGCGGGGACCCGGTAGAGACCCAGTACTTC. Residues: CASSSRGDPVETQYF.

V usage is TRBV18 and J usage is TRBJ2-7; D possibly corresponds to TRBD2 (5 bases). V was shortened by 0 bases and J by 5 bases, with 8 bases between the two germline ends. From germline, CDR1 is KGHSH and CDR2 LQKENI. CDR3 size: 13 residues. The CDR3 loop reads CASSPPGSNEQYF. CDR3 sequence (DNA): TGTGCCAGCTCACCACCTGGGAGCAACGAGCAGTACTTC.

This rearrangement joins TRBV19 to TRBJ2-7; possibly TRBD1 for D (6 bases). This CDR3 is built from 14 residues. The germline gives CDR1 LNHDA, CDR2 SQIVND (reference sequence). V dropped 3 bases and J dropped 5 bases, with 14 bases sitting between them. CDR3: CASSINQGLDEQYF. DNA of the CDR3: TGTGCCAGTAGTATCAATCAGGGGCTGGACGAGCAGTACTTC.

J is TRBJ2-2 and V is TRBV5-1; D is unresolved. The CDR3 sequence is 14 residues long. The germline V and J ends were trimmed by 0 bases and 7 bases, with 10 bases remaining between them. Germline V CDR1 and CDR2: SGHRS, YFSETQ. The CDR3 region is CASSLANRDGELFF. The DNA for the CDR3 is TGCGCCAGCAGCTTGGCAAACAGAGACGGGGAGCTGTTTTTT.